The clone carrying this T cell receptor (beta chain) was picked up one time. Its antigen is not known. This CDR3 is 16 amino acids long. CDR1 and CDR2 (germline): SGHNT, YYREEE (reference sequence). Trimming cost V 3 bases and J 2 bases; bases outside gene matches: 9. This record comes from a study of shared clonotypes between healthy human individuals. Across several immunoSEQ plates, the genomic DNA of each subset was split evenly. Per the study methods: ImmunoSEQ sequences covered only the junction and lacked quality scores; filtering therefore differed. Produced via immunoSEQ multiplex PCR; TCRdb's table is partial and in-frame only. The V and J calls and clone size come from that table; D and trimming were worked out from the DNA. The sample has approximately 2.4 million clones; approximately 95% are singletons. Study-wide points: Roughly 5% of naive CD4 clonotypes were common to several donors. Naive subsets, compared against memory subsets, generally had larger estimated richness values.

This chain connects TRBV5-4 to TRBJ2-7; TRBD1 aligns across 9 bases. Sequencing was carried out using naive CD4+ T cells sorted from blood. Specified subset: CD45RA+ positively selected. This TCR came from a man younger than 30 in good health. The DNA for the CDR3 is TGTGCCAGCAGCTCGCCGGGACAGGGAATCGCCTACGAGCAGTACTTC. It codes for CASSSPGQGIAYEQYF.